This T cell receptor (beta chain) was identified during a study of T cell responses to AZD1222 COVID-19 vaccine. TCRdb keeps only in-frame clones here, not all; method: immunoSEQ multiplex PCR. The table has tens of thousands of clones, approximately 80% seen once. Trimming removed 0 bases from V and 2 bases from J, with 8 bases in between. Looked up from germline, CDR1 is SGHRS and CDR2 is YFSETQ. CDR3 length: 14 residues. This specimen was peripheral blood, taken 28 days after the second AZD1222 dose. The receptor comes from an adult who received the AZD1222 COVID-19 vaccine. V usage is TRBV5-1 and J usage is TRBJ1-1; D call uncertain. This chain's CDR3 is CASSLGAANTEAFF. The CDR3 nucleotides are TGCGCCAGCAGCTTGGGAGCAGCCAACACTGAAGCTTTCTTT.